Here is one T cell receptor beta chain with its context. Losses at the gene ends were 3 bases for V and 2 bases for J; bases not matched to a gene: 12. CDR3 length equals 18 residues. CDR1 is SGHRS, CDR2 YFSETQ, per germline. The entry originates in a study of T cell changes during pregnancy in multiple sclerosis. Profiled with immunoSEQ multiplex PCR; TCRdb holds only in-frame clones, not every one. The table lists approximately 100,000 clones, approximately 90% of them singletons, with roughly 1.5% in the top ten. This TCR derives from a female donor with multiple sclerosis, enrolled in a pregnancy study. The specimen comprised peripheral blood, sampled after pregnancy. V and J are TRBV5-1 and TRBJ2-7; TRBD1 agrees at 12 bases. CDR3 sequence reads: CASSSPRGQGAAAYEQYF. DNA for the CDR3: TGCGCCAGCAGCTCACCCCGGGGACAGGGGGCTGCAGCCTACGAGCAGTACTTC.